This record looks at one T cell receptor (beta chain) sequence and its context. The V gene lost 11 bases and the J gene lost 2 bases, with 23 bases spanning the gap. The CDR3 contains 16 residues. This record comes from a study of T cell changes during pregnancy in multiple sclerosis. Clones were read by immunoSEQ multiplex PCR, and TCRdb kept only the in-frame ones, dropping some. Among around 56,000 clones, around nine tenths were seen once, and the ten largest hold around 0.38%. The chain uses TRBV23-1 and TRBJ2-3; a possible D gene is TRBD1 (6 bases). TRBV23-1 counts as an open reading frame of uncertain function. The specimen comprised CD4+ T cells from peripheral blood mononuclear cells, sampled in the third trimester of pregnancy. The receptor was isolated from a female donor with multiple sclerosis, enrolled in a pregnancy study. CDR3 protein: CAARSTGSENTDTQYF. The CDR3 DNA reads as TGCGCCGCCCGCTCAACAGGGTCAGAAAACACAGATACGCAGTATTTT.